Listed below are T cell receptor beta chains from one sample, sequenced in a study of CD8 T cells in Susac syndrome. Each CDR3 protein is one row after TCRdb ran MiXCR on the immunoSEQ multiplex PCR reads. The top ten clones hold over 0.11% of a sample with 150,000 to 200,000 distinct CDR3 sequences, around 95% of them seen once. The sequenced sample was CD4+ T cells from PBMCs. These receptors all come from a human donor in good health. CDR3s include the opening cysteine and the closing phenylalanine or tryptophan.

cdr3_aa | j_call | v_call
CSFEDLTGSGTQYF | TRBJ2-5 | TRBV29-1
CASSQTENGYTF | TRBJ1-2 | TRBV3-1
CASSFIGTEAFF | TRBJ1-1 | TRBV7-8
CSARAPGQGWNSPLHF | TRBJ1-6 | TRBV20-1
CASTTTGANGETQYF | TRBJ2-5 | TRBV9
CASSLFLRDFATGANVLTF | TRBJ2-6 | TRBV3-1
CASSYYSGGGYGYTF | TRBJ1-2 | TRBV6-5
CASSDRAADTQYF | TRBJ2-3 | TRBV3-1
CSVASAFNSPLHF | TRBJ1-6 | TRBV29-1
CASSRGANTEAFF | TRBJ1-1 | TRBV19
CSALGLNPYEQYF | TRBJ2-7 | TRBV20-1
CASTSTSEGTEAFF | TRBJ1-1 | TRBV19
CASSFDRNYGYTF | TRBJ1-2 | TRBV7-9
CSVGTERVEQYF | TRBJ2-7 | TRBV29-1
CASSSDGGSYNEQFF | TRBJ2-1 | TRBV5-1
CASSPQVGFYEQYF | TRBJ2-7 | TRBV9
CASSRGGYEQYF | TRBJ2-7 | TRBV9
CSVSNSSQTQYF | TRBJ2-5 | TRBV29-1
CASRQTGTADQPQHF | TRBJ1-5 | TRBV19
CASSPELAGNNEQFF | TRBJ2-1 | TRBV6-1
CASSLVVASHEQFF | TRBJ2-1 | TRBV11-2
CASSLAGQGSGYTF | TRBJ1-2 | TRBV5-1
CSARRQGGHEKLFF | TRBJ1-4 | TRBV20-1
CASSQLKGSGGLGGSYEQYF | TRBJ2-7 | TRBV4-2
CASSFRQGGGYTF | TRBJ1-2 | TRBV12-3/TRBV12-4
CASSVYRDDYEQYF | TRBJ2-7 | TRBV9
CASGSIDRGHEQFF | TRBJ2-1 | TRBV9
CASSPGLATSYEQYF | TRBJ2-7 | TRBV7-2
CASSRAGAAYEQYF | TRBJ2-7 | TRBV19
CASSPPAKNIQYF | TRBJ2-4 | TRBV7-9
CSVVGRDYEQYF | TRBJ2-7 | TRBV29-1
CASSLQQVGGELFF | TRBJ2-2 | TRBV7-2
CASRRLGTGNQPQHF | TRBJ1-5 | TRBV19
CSAYRGGETQYF | TRBJ2-5 | TRBV20-1
CASSDVYYGYTF | TRBJ1-2 | TRBV25-1
CASSLFMTGNEQFF | TRBJ2-1 | TRBV2